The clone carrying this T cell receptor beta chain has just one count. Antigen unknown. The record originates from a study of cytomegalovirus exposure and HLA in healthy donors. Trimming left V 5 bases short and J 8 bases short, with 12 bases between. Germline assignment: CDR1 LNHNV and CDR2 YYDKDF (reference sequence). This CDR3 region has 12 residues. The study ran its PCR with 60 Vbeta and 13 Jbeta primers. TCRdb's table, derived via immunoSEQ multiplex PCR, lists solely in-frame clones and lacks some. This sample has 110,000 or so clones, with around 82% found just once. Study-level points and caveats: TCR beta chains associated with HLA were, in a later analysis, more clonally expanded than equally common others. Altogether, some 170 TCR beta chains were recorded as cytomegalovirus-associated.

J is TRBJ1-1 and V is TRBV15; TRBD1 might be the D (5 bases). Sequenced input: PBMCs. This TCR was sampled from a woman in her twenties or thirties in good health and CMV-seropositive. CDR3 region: CATSPGHIEAFF. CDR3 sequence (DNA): TGTGCCACCAGCCCCGGACATATCGAAGCTTTCTTT.